These T cell receptor beta chains were read from a single sample in a study of read filtering for tumor transcriptome and immune sequencing. TCRdb reanalysed the reads using MiXCR and keeps one entry per CDR3 protein. The sample includes 130,000 or so distinct CDR3 sequences, over 10% seen only once; the top ten take about 8.6%. The sequenced material came from a population of CD138-negative cells sorted from bone marrow. These TCRs come from a donor at least 40 years old with multiple myeloma. Both conserved end residues are trimmed from each CDR3.

j_gene | v_gene | len | CDR3aa
TRBJ2-1 | TRBV29-1 | 12 | SVAPRQGYNEQF
TRBJ2-3 | TRBV7-9 | 10 | ASSLPGRAQY
TRBJ2-1 | TRBV20-1 | 14 | SARDIKGGRGHEQF
TRBJ2-3 | TRBV29-1 | 15 | SVVGSGRGVGTDTQY
TRBJ2-1 | TRBV18 | 15 | ASSPGLAGGQGNEQF
TRBJ1-3 | TRBV19 | 12 | ASSILGTVNTVY
TRBJ2-1 | TRBV6-2/TRBV6-3 | 13 | ASRVAGVSYNGQF
TRBJ2-1 | TRBV6-2/TRBV6-3 | 13 | ASRHRDESYNEQF
TRBJ2-6 | TRBV5-5 | 15 | ASPWSVESSGANVLT
TRBJ1-1 | TRBV7-2 | 12 | ASSINTLNTEAF
TRBJ1-5 | TRBV7-2 | 14 | ASSPQGRGGTQPQH
TRBJ2-1 | TRBV3-1 | 15 | ASSQTGPEGWFGEQF
TRBJ1-5 | TRBV5-1 | 11 | ASSWDFGQPQH